Below are 10 T cell receptor beta chains sequenced from a single sample in a study of lung T cells in sarcoidosis with Löfgren's syndrome. TCRdb called the reads again in MiXCR, with one record for every CDR3 protein. The data show around 1,900 distinct CDR3 sequences, 25% to 30% seen once. The sample consisted of CD4+ T cells from bronchoalveolar lavage. These receptors originate from a human donor with sarcoidosis (Löfgren's syndrome or another form), or a control subject (not recorded which).

This clonotype was seen only a few times. The V and J genes are TRBV12-3 or TRBV12-4 and TRBJ2-5, with 9 bases that match TRBD1. The CDR3 has 13 amino acids. Trimming cost V 6 bases and J 9 bases; bases outside gene matches: 8. The CDR3 loop is CASSQDRGQAQYF. CDR3 DNA: TGTGCCAGCAGCCAGGACAGGGGACAGGCCCAGTACTTC.

This clonotype was found a few times. The chain carries TRBV2 and TRBJ2-3; D perhaps matches TRBD2 (7 bases). V was trimmed by 6 bases and J by 8 bases, leaving 21 bases between them. The CDR3 runs to 15 residues. Germline values: CDR1 SNHLY, CDR2 FYNNEI. This CDR3 reads CASSGGGGRGSTQYF. The CDR3 region has the DNA TGTGCCAGCAGCGGTGGCGGGGGCCGAGGCAGTACGCAGTATTTT.

Note on this clonotype: One end of the junction fails to match germline, which may point to a read error. Written as DNA, the CDR3 is TGTGCCAGCAGTCAGCCGCAGAGGGAGCGGTACTTC. This translates into CASSQPQRERYF. The chain couples TRBV27 to TRBJ2-7; weak D call: TRBD2 (5 bases). CDR1 is MNHEY and CDR2 is SMNVEV in the germline V gene (reference sequence). The CDR3 extends over 12 amino acids.

This clonotype was detected a few times. At one end, the junction sequence differs from germline, possibly due to a read error. The V gene is TRBV12-3 or TRBV12-4, the J gene TRBJ2-7; the D gene is possibly TRBD1 (6 bases). This CDR3 is 12 amino acids long. The CDR3 DNA reads TGTGCCGGCAGTCCGGACAGCTACGAGCAGTACTTC. It specifies CAGSPDSYEQYF.

Of note for this clonotype: This clone may be a read error of a much larger clone one base away. The chain employs TRBV18 and TRBJ1-2, with D perhaps TRBD1 (5 bases). Germline assignment: CDR1 KGHSH and CDR2 LQKENI. This CDR3 region has 11 residues. The CDR3 DNA sequence: TGTGCCAGCCCACCACCGGGACTCTACACCTTC. Translated: CASPPPGLYTF.

By sample share, this clonotype is medium-sized. The CDR3 bases are TGCGCCAGCAGCCAGTTGTTGGACACTGAAGCTTTCTTT. Amino acids: CASSQLLDTEAFF. The genes are TRBV4-3 and TRBJ1-1; D unclear. The CDR3 consists of 13 residues. V lost 3 bases and J 3 bases, leaving 8 bases between the germline ends. The germline V gene encodes CDR1 LGHNA and CDR2 YSLEER.

As to this clonotype: Since the CDR3 does not end with the conserved phenylalanine or tryptophan, this likely comes from a read error. V gene TRBV20-1 combines with J gene TRBJ2-3; TRBD2 matches 8 bases. CDR3 size: 16 residues. Per the germline V gene, CDR1 is DFQATT and CDR2 is SNEGSKA (reference sequence). The junction had 11 bases not matched to a gene; V was cut back by 4 bases and J by 2 bases. CDR3 sequence (DNA): TGCAGTGCTAATAGACTAGCGTGGGGAGCCACAGATACGCAGTATCTT. Its translation is CSANRLAWGATDTQYL.

To note about this clonotype: This could be a read error, since a much larger clone is one nucleotide away. This chain uses TRBV5-1 with TRBJ1-5; D remains ambiguous. The CDR3 sequence is 15 residues long. Germline CDR1 is SGHRS and CDR2 is YFSETQ. This CDR3 reads CASSLEASSDQPQRF. The CDR3 DNA follows: TGCGCCAGCAGCTTGGAGGCCAGCTCTGATCAGCCCCAGCGTTTT.

By sample fraction, this clonotype is large. This chain joins TRBV6-2 or TRBV6-3 and TRBJ2-3; D is unclear. Deletions cut 5 bases from V and 4 bases from J, with 10 bases between. The CDR3 extends over 13 amino acids. CDR1 is MNHEY, CDR2 SVGEGT, per germline. The CDR3 coding sequence is TGTGCCAGCAGTCGCGGTTGGGCAGATACGCAGTATTTT. Translating it yields CASSRGWADTQYF.

This clonotype rates as medium-sized. The V call is TRBV2, the J call TRBJ1-5, with D possibly being TRBD1 (5 bases). This CDR3 has 15 amino acids. The germline gives CDR1 SNHLY, CDR2 FYNNEI. Trimming removed 4 bases from V and 2 bases from J, with 12 bases in between. The CDR3 here is CASSGRGSGNQPQHF. Written as DNA, the CDR3 is TGTGCCAGCAGTGGCCGGGGGAGCGGCAATCAGCCCCAGCATTTT.